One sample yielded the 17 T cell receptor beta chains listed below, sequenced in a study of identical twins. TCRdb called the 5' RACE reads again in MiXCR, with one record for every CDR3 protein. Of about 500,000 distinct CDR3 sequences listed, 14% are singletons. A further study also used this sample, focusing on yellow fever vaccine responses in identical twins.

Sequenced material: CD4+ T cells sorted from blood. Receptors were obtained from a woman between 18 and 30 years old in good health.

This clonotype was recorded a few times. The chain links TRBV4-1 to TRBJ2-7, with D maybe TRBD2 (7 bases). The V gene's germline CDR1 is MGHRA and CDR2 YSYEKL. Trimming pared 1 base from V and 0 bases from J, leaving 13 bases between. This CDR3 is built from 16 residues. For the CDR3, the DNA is TGCGCCAGCAGCCAAGGGGGGGGACACAGCTCCTACGAGCAGTACTTC. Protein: CASSQGGGHSSYEQYF.

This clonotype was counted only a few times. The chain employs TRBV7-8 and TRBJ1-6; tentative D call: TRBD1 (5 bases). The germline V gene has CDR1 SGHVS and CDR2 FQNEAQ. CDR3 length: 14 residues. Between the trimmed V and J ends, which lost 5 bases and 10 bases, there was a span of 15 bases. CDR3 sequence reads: CASSLGTNLSPLHF. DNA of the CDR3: TGTGCCAGCAGCCTGGGGACGAATCTCTCACCCCTCCACTTT.

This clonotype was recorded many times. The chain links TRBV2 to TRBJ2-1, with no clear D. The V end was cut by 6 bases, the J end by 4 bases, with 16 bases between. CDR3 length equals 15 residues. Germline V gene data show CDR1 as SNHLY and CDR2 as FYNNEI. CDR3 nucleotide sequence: TGTGCCAGCAGCCCTAAGTTTTTGCCGTACAATGAGCAGTTCTTC. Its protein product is CASSPKFLPYNEQFF.

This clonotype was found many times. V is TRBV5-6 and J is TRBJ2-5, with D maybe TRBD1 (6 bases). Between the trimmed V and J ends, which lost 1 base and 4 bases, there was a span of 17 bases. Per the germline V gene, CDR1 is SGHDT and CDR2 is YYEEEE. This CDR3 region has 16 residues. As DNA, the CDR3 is TGTGCCAGCAGCTTGTACATTCGGCAGGGGCGAGAGACCCAGTACTTC. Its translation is CASSLYIRQGRETQYF.

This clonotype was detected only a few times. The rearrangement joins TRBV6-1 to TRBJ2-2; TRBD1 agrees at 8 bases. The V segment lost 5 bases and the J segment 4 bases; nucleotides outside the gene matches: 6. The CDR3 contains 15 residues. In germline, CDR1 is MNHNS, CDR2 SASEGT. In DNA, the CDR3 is TGTGCCAGCAGTCAACGGACAGGGAGCACCGGGGAGCTGTTTTTT. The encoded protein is CASSQRTGSTGELFF.

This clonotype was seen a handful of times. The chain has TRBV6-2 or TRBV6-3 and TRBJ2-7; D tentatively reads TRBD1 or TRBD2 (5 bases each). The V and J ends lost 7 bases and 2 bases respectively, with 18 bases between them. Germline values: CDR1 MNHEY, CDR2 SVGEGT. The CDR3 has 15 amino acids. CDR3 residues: CASIEGQGRAYEQYF. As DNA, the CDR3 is TGTGCCAGCATTGAGGGGCAGGGTAGAGCCTACGAGCAGTACTTC.

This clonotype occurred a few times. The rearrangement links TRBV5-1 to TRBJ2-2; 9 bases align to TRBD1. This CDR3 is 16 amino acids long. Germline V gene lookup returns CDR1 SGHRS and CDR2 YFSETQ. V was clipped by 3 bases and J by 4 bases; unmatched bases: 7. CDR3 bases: TGCGCCAGCAGCTACCTCGGGACAGGGAGCACCGGGGAGCTGTTTTTT. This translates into CASSYLGTGSTGELFF. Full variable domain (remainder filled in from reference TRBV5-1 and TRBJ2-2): KAGVTQTPRYLIKTRGQQVTLSCSPISGHRSVSWYQQTPGQGLQFLFEYFSETQRNKGNFPGRFSGRQFSNSRSEMNVSTLELGDSALYLCASSYLGTGSTGELFFGEGSRLTVL.

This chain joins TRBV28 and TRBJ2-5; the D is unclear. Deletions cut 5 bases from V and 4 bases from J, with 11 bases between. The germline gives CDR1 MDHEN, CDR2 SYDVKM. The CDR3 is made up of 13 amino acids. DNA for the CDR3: TGTGCCAGCAGTCCCTACTTCGGAGAGACCCAGTACTTC. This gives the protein CASSPYFGETQYF.

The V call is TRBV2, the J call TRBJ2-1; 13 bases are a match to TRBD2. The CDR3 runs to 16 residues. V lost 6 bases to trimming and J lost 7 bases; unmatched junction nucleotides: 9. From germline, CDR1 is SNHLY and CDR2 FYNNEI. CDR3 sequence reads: CASSARTSGSGNEQFF. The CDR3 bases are TGTGCCAGCAGCGCCAGGACTAGCGGGAGTGGGAATGAGCAGTTCTTC.

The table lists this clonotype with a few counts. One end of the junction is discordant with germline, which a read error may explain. The DNA for the CDR3 is TGTGCCAGCACCTTAGGGTGGTCTAGCGGGGCATACGAGCAGTACTTC. Amino acids: CASTLGWSSGAYEQYF. The chain employs TRBV7-8 and TRBJ2-7; TRBD2 matches 9 bases. Germline V gene lookup returns CDR1 SGHVS and CDR2 FQNEAQ. The CDR3 is 16 amino acids.

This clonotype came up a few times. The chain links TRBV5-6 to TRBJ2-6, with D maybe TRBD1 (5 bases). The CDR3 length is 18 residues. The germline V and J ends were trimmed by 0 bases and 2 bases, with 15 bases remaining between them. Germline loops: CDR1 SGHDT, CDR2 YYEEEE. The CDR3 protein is CASSLEGRGRTGANVLTF. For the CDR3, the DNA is TGTGCCAGCAGCTTGGAGGGTAGGGGCCGGACTGGGGCCAACGTCCTGACTTTC.

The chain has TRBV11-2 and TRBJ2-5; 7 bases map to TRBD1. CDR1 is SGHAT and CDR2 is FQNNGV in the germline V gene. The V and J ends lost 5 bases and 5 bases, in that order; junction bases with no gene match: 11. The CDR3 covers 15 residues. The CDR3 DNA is TGTGCCAGCAGCAAGATACAGGGGTTCGGGGAGACCCAGTACTTC. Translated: CASSKIQGFGETQYF.

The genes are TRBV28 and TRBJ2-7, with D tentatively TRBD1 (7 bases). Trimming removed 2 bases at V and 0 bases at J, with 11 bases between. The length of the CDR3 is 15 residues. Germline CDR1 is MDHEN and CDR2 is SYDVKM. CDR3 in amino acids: CASSLGGTVSYEQYF. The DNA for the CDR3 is TGTGCCAGCAGTTTAGGCGGGACAGTCTCCTACGAGCAGTACTTC.

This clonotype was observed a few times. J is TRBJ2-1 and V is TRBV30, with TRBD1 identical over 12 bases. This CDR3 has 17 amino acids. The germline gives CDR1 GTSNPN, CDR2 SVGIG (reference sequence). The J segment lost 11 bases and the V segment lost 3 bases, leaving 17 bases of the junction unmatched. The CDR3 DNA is TGTGCCTGGAGCCCCGCCCTTTTACTCCGGGACAGGGGGCAGCAGTTCTTC. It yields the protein CAWSPALLLRDRGQQFF.

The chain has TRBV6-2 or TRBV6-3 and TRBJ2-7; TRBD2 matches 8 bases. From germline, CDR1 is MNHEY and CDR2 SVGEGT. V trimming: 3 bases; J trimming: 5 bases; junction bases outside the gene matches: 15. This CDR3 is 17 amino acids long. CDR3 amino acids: CASSYQLDPGGRNEQYF. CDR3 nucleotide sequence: TGTGCCAGCAGTTATCAACTCGATCCGGGGGGGCGTAACGAGCAGTACTTC.

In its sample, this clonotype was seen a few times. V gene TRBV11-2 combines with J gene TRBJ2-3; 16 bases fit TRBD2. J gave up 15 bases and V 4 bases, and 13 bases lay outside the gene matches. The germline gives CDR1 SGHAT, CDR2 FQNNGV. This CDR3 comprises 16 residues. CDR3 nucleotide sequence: TGTGCCAGCAGCTCGGGACTAGCGGGGGGGCAAATTAGGCTTTATTTT. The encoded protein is CASSSGLAGGQIRLYF. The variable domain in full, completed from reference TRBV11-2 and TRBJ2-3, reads EAGVAQSPRYKIIEKRQSVAFWCNPISGHATLYWYQQILGQGPKLLIQFQNNGVVDDSQLPKDRFSAERLKGVDSTLKIQPAKLEDSAVYLCASSSGLAGGQIRLYFGPGTRLTVL.

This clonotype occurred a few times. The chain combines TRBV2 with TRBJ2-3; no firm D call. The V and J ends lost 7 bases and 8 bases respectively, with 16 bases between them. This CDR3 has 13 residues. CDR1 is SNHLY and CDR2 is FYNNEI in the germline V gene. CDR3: CASKEHLSGTQYF. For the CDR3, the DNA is TGTGCCAGCAAAGAGCACCTCTCGGGTACGCAGTATTTT.